These 23 T cell receptor beta chains came from one sample sequenced in a study of T-cell memory formation after mild COVID-19. TCRdb ran MiXCR on the 5' RACE reads and lists one entry per CDR3 protein. This sample yields about 470,000 distinct CDR3 sequences, of which approximately 18% are seen a single time; around an eighth belongs to the top ten. The sequencing input was PBMCs or a T cell subset sorted from them (not recorded which). The origin of the receptors is an adult woman who had mild COVID-19 (a few samples of this study predate the infection). Cell type and time point are not known.

The V gene is TRBV24-1, the J gene TRBJ1-2; maybe TRBD1 (6 bases). V lost 1 base and J 0 bases, leaving 14 bases between the germline ends. Germline loops: CDR1 KGHDR, CDR2 SFDVKD. This CDR3 region has 17 residues. CDR3 loop: CATSDFGVRGSNYGYTF. CDR3 nucleotide sequence: TGTGCCACCAGTGATTTCGGAGTCAGGGGTTCTAACTATGGCTACACCTTC.

This chain connects TRBV29-1 to TRBJ1-2; D is perhaps TRBD1 (5 bases). The ends were cut back, 4 bases at V and 3 bases at J, with 12 bases in the middle. The CDR3 has 13 amino acids. Germline CDR1 is SQVTM and CDR2 is ANQGSEA. The CDR3 DNA sequence: TGCAGCGTTGGGGGCAACCCCGACTATGGCTACACCTTC. This codes for CSVGGNPDYGYTF.

This clonotype was detected ten times or more. V gene TRBV5-1 combines with J gene TRBJ2-1; a weak D match, TRBD2 (6 bases). Germline V gene data show CDR1 as SGHRS and CDR2 as YFSETQ. This CDR3 spans 13 amino acids. The V end was cut by 2 bases, the J end by 14 bases, with 17 bases between. The CDR3 sequence: CASSLDQGLDKFF. CDR3 in DNA: TGCGCCAGCAGCTTAGATCAGGGACTGGACAAGTTCTTC.

This clonotype was detected only a few times. The chain is built from TRBV15 and TRBJ2-7; 9 bases map to TRBD1. V was pared by 5 bases and J by 6 bases, with 8 bases of the junction left unmatched. This CDR3 is 14 amino acids long. Germline CDR1 and CDR2: LNHNV and YYDKDF (reference sequence). This chain's CDR3 is CATSFTGGGGEQYF. The CDR3 region has the DNA TGTGCCACCAGCTTTACAGGGGGCGGAGGCGAGCAGTACTTC.

CDR3 residues: CSGGGDRGIGYTF. DNA of the CDR3: TGCAGCGGAGGCGGGGACAGGGGAATTGGCTACACCTTC. The chain links TRBV29-1 to TRBJ1-2; 10 bases line up with TRBD1. The V gene end was trimmed by 7 bases and the J gene end by 7 bases; junction bases not matched to a gene: 9. Germline V lookup: CDR1 SQVTM, CDR2 ANQGSEA. The CDR3 is 13 amino acids.

This clonotype was counted only a few times. The rearrangement joins TRBV7-2 to TRBJ1-4, with D perhaps TRBD1 (6 bases). V lost 5 bases, J lost 7 bases, and 17 bases lay in between. Germline V gene lookup returns CDR1 SGHTA and CDR2 FQGNSA. The CDR3 length is 15 residues. The CDR3 nucleotides read TGTGCCAGCAGCCCTCCCCCCCCCAGGGGTGAAAAACTGTTTTTT. Its protein is CASSPPPPRGEKLFF.

The chain couples TRBV4-1 to TRBJ1-1, with D unclear. CDR3 length: 15 amino acids. CDR1 is MGHRA and CDR2 is YSYEKL in the germline V gene. Trimming took off 4 bases at V and 1 base at J, with 13 bases between the two ends. CDR3 DNA: TGCGCCAGCAGCCCCCTGGGGTTGGGGAACACTGAAGCTTTCTTT. It codes for CASSPLGLGNTEAFF.

CDR3 coding DNA: TGCGCCAGCAGCCAGGGGTCGGGAGGAAACACCATATATTTT. Residues: CASSQGSGGNTIYF. V gene TRBV5-1 combines with J gene TRBJ1-3; weak D call: TRBD1 (6 bases). Germline V CDR1 and CDR2: SGHRS, YFSETQ. Trimming took 4 bases from V and 4 from J, leaving 12 bases between them. The CDR3 sequence is 14 residues long. Complete variable domain (other parts from reference TRBV5-1 and TRBJ1-3): KAGVTQTPRYLIKTRGQQVTLSCSPISGHRSVSWYQQTPGQGLQFLFEYFSETQRNKGNFPGRFSGRQFSNSRSEMNVSTLELGDSALYLCASSQGSGGNTIYFGEGSWLTVV.

This clonotype has a handful of counts. V usage is TRBV5-6 and J usage is TRBJ1-2; D uncertain. Germline-derived CDR1 and CDR2 are SGHDT and YYEEEE. The CDR3 sequence is 15 residues long. The V and J ends lost 4 bases and 0 bases respectively, with 13 bases between them. As DNA, the CDR3 is TGTGCCAGCAGCGGACCCAGGAAAGCTAACTATGGCTACACCTTC. Its translation is CASSGPRKANYGYTF. The variable domain in full, with the rest retrieved from reference TRBV5-6 and TRBJ1-2, is DAGVTQSPTHLIKTRGQQVTLRCSPKSGHDTVSWYQQALGQGPQFIFQYYEEEERQRGNFPDRFSGHQFPNYSSELNVNALLLGDSALYLCASSGPRKANYGYTFGSGTRLTVV.

This clonotype was counted between two and nine times. The chain couples TRBV20-1 to TRBJ2-4, with 9 bases fitting TRBD1. Trimming removed 5 bases from V and 0 bases from J; junction bases left unmatched: 2. CDR1 and CDR2 (germline): DFQATT, SNEGSKA (reference sequence). The CDR3 runs to 14 residues. The CDR3 coding sequence is TGCAGTGCTGGGGACAGGGTAGCCAAAAACATTCAGTACTTC. Translated: CSAGDRVAKNIQYF.

In this sample, this clonotype turned up a few times. The chain combines TRBV4-2 with TRBJ2-1; D might be TRBD1 or TRBD2, each matching 5 bases. The CDR3 extends over 18 amino acids. CDR1 LGHNA and CDR2 YNFKEQ come from the germline V gene. Trimming took off 5 bases at V and 0 bases at J, with 20 bases between the two ends. The CDR3 nucleotides are TGTGCCAGCAGCTCCTCGGCGGGCAGGGTAAGCTCCTACAATGAGCAGTTCTTC. Amino acid sequence: CASSSSAGRVSSYNEQFF.

V gene TRBV6-6 combines with J gene TRBJ2-3; D gene ambiguous. Germline V CDR1 and CDR2: MNHNY, SVGAGI (reference sequence). V gave up 6 bases and J gave up 4 bases, with 11 bases separating them. The CDR3 consists of 13 residues. CDR3 in amino acids: CASRGSRADTQYF. CDR3 bases: TGTGCCAGCAGGGGTTCTAGGGCAGATACGCAGTATTTT.

The rearrangement uses TRBV27 and TRBJ2-5; the D is unclear. V lost 1 base to trimming and J lost 4 bases, with 7 bases between them. CDR1 and CDR2 from the germline V gene are MNHEY and SMNVEV (reference sequence). The CDR3 consists of 13 residues. CDR3 coding DNA: TGTGCCAGCAGTTTATTCGGTTCAGAGACCCAGTACTTC. This encodes CASSLFGSETQYF.

The V call is TRBV12-3 or TRBV12-4, the J call TRBJ1-1; D is undetermined. The germline V and J ends were trimmed by 6 bases and 1 base, with 9 bases remaining between them. The length of the CDR3 is 13 residues. The CDR3 reads CASRTGQNTEAFF. The DNA of the CDR3 is TGTGCCAGCAGAACGGGCCAGAACACTGAAGCTTTCTTT.

The table lists this clonotype with a few counts. The chain combines TRBV20-1 with TRBJ2-7; the D gene is possibly TRBD2 (6 bases). Germline CDR1 DFQATT, CDR2 SNEGSKA (reference sequence). The CDR3 covers 16 residues. V was trimmed by 2 bases and J by 6 bases, leaving 23 bases between them. CDR3 amino acids: CSARSPGTGVLPEQYF. The CDR3 DNA reads as TGCAGTGCTAGAAGTCCCGGGACGGGAGTTCTCCCCGAGCAGTACTTC.

This clonotype was counted a few times. The chain uses TRBV9 and TRBJ2-5, with TRBD1 matching 11 bases. Germline V gene lookup returns CDR1 SGDLS and CDR2 YYNGEE. This CDR3 has 13 residues. V shed 0 bases, J shed 10 bases, and the junction held 2 bases outside the gene matches. For the CDR3, the DNA is TGTGCCAGCAGCGTAGGGACAGGGGGCGACCAGTACTTC. Its protein product is CASSVGTGGDQYF. Complete variable domain (other parts from reference TRBV9 and TRBJ2-5): DSGVTQTPKHLITATGQRVTLRCSPRSGDLSVYWYQQSLDQGLQFLIQYYNGEERAKGNILERFSAQQFPDLHSELNLSSLELGDSALYFCASSVGTGGDQYFGPGTRLLVL.

V is TRBV7-9 and J is TRBJ2-2, with D possibly being TRBD1 or TRBD2 (5 bases each). Germline CDR1 reads SEHNR; CDR2 reads FQNEAQ (reference sequence). The V end lost 4 bases, the J end lost 2 bases, and 11 bases lay between the germline ends. This CDR3 has 15 residues. CDR3 loop: CASSSGTINTGELFF. CDR3 in DNA: TGTGCCAGCAGCTCCGGGACCATAAACACCGGGGAGCTGTTTTTT.

The chain is built from TRBV27 and TRBJ2-2; D might be TRBD1 (5 bases). CDR3 size: 11 residues. The ends were cut back, 8 bases at V and 7 bases at J, with 8 bases in the middle. Per germline, CDR1 MNHEY and CDR2 SMNVEV (reference sequence). Here the CDR3 DNA reads TGTGCCAGCGGTGACAGCGGGGAGCTGTTTTTT. Its translation is CASGDSGELFF.

J is TRBJ1-1 and V is TRBV2, with D maybe TRBD1 (5 bases). Germline CDR1 reads SNHLY; CDR2 reads FYNNEI. The ends were cut back, 3 bases at V and 8 bases at J, with 13 bases in the middle. The CDR3 loop spans 13 amino acids. CDR3 sequence reads: CASSDPGWGEAFF. DNA for the CDR3: TGTGCCAGCAGTGACCCTGGATGGGGGGAAGCTTTCTTT.

This clonotype has just a few counts. The chain couples TRBV5-5 to TRBJ1-2, with TRBD1 matching over 8 bases. This CDR3 comprises 14 residues. Germline CDR1 SGHKS, CDR2 YYEKEE (reference sequence). V trimming: 6 bases; J trimming: 4 bases; junction bases outside the gene matches: 8. The CDR3 is CASTLSGTGYGYTF. In DNA, the CDR3 is TGTGCCAGCACCCTATCCGGGACAGGCTATGGCTACACCTTC.

On this clonotype: A read error may account for a junction end that differs from germline. This CDR3 reads CASSRANIGELFF. Here the CDR3 DNA reads TGTGCTAGCAGTAGGGCGAACATCGGGGAGCTGTTTTTT. The rearrangement uses TRBV7-7 and TRBJ2-2; no definite D call. This CDR3 is 13 amino acids long. Germline values: CDR1 SSHAT, CDR2 FNYEAQ (reference sequence).

This clonotype was observed a few times. The V call is TRBV15, the J call TRBJ2-7; tentatively, D is TRBD1 or TRBD2 (6 bases each). The CDR3 spans 20 residues. The germline gives CDR1 LNHNV, CDR2 YYDKDF (reference sequence). V was trimmed by 1 base and J by 2 bases, leaving 27 bases between them. The CDR3 region has the DNA TGTGCCACCAGCAGAGGGGGGGCGCCAGGGTCTAATTGGACTCCCTACGAGCAGTACTTC. It translates to CATSRGGAPGSNWTPYEQYF. Together with reference TRBV15 and TRBJ2-7, the CDR3 gives the full variable domain: DAMVIQNPRYQVTQFGKPVTLSCSQTLNHNVMYWYQQKSSQAPKLLFHYYDKDFNNEADTPDNFQSRRPNTSFCFLDIRSPGLGDTAMYLCATSRGGAPGSNWTPYEQYFGPGTRLTVT.

The chain employs TRBV5-1 and TRBJ2-3; 7 bases align to TRBD1. Per the germline V gene, CDR1 is SGHRS and CDR2 is YFSETQ. The CDR3 totals 16 residues. The junction had 6 bases not matched to a gene; V was cut back by 2 bases and J by 0 bases. Here the CDR3 DNA reads TGCGCCAGCAGCTTCTTAGGGGGCGGCAGCACAGATACGCAGTATTTT. Amino acid sequence: CASSFLGGGSTDTQYF.